This T cell receptor (beta chain) was obtained from a study of T cells in Graves' hyperthyroidism and ophthalmopathy. Broader study findings: Most thyroid clonotypes expanded above 0.001 appeared in blood too.

There were TCR beta CDR3 regions amplified from RNA transcripts. When the TCR CDR3 underwent first-round RT-PCR, the HTBI primer set was used. TCRdb itself ran the multiplex PCR reads through MiXCR, one entry per CDR3 protein. The profile shows around 200,000 distinct CDR3 sequences, approximately 20% of them singletons. Thyroid ultrasound, orbital computed tomography, clinical symptoms, and serum thyroxine and TRAb underpinned diagnoses. PBMCs were collected from a 10 ml volume of fresh peripheral blood. This clonotype has a count of ten or more. Its target is unknown. Per the germline V gene, CDR1 is DFQATT and CDR2 is SNEGSKA (reference sequence). The CDR3 is made up of 14 amino acids. The ends were cut back, 1 base at V and 4 bases at J, with 13 bases in the middle.

This chain uses TRBV20-1 with TRBJ1-1, with a possible D match to TRBD1 (6 bases). Sequencing used blood. This clonotype was sampled from a man in his forties with Graves' hyperthyroidism. CDR3: CSARVPGAVTEAFF. In nucleotides, the CDR3 is TGCAGTGCTAGAGTCCCGGGGGCGGTCACTGAAGCTTTCTTT.